What follows are 16 T cell receptor beta chains derived from one specimen sequenced in a study of T cell repertoires in cytomegalovirus infection. Each CDR3 protein gets one entry after TCRdb re-called the reads with MiXCR. The profile shows 200,000 to 250,000 distinct CDR3 sequences, over 20% of them singletons. Sequencing was done on a sample of CD8+ T cells from PBMCs. These TCRs come from a human donor in good health (CMV status not recorded). Some clones in this sample may be carry-over from other donors' samples.

The gene calls are TRBV20-1 and TRBJ2-1, with TRBD2 matching over 8 bases. V lost 6 bases to trimming and J lost 3 bases; unmatched junction nucleotides: 4. The CDR3 totals 13 residues. Germline CDR1 and CDR2: DFQATT and SNEGSKA (reference sequence). The CDR3 bases are TGCAGTGCCCGGGGGGGGGACTACAATGAGCAGTTCTTC. Translation: CSARGGDYNEQFF.

This clonotype was recorded many times. The chain combines TRBV29-1 with TRBJ2-1; D not certain. Germline V CDR1 and CDR2: SQVTM, ANQGSEA. Trimming cost V 7 bases and J 5 bases, with 15 bases left between them. CDR3 length: 13 residues. The CDR3, as DNA: TGCAGCGCATTCACAGTGGCAGACAATGAGCAGTTCTTC. Amino acid sequence: CSAFTVADNEQFF.

Many counts were recorded for this clonotype. This chain uses TRBV7-2 with TRBJ2-1; the D is unclear. CDR1 is SGHTA, CDR2 FQGNSA, per germline. The germline V and J ends were trimmed by 1 base and 4 bases, with 5 bases remaining between them. The CDR3 totals 13 residues. In DNA form, the CDR3 reads TGTGCCAGCAGCTTAGTGCTGTACAATGAGCAGTTCTTC. It codes for CASSLVLYNEQFF.

The genes are TRBV20-1 and TRBJ2-1, with a possible D match to TRBD2 (6 bases). CDR1 is DFQATT and CDR2 is SNEGSKA in the germline V gene (reference sequence). This CDR3 is 14 amino acids long. V was cut by 6 bases and J by 4 bases, with 16 bases left in between. CDR3 sequence: CSATGTLLYNEQFF. CDR3 sequence (DNA): TGCAGTGCCACGGGGACTTTACTTTACAATGAGCAGTTCTTC.

This clonotype was picked up a small number of times. J is TRBJ1-5 and V is TRBV12-3 or TRBV12-4; D is unclear. This CDR3 spans 14 amino acids. Trimming stripped 3 bases from V and 3 bases from J, with 9 bases between. For the CDR3, the DNA is TGTGCCAGCAGTTTGGACCGTCTCAATCAGCCCCAGCATTTT. This codes for CASSLDRLNQPQHF.

This clonotype was found a few times. V gene TRBV20-1 combines with J gene TRBJ2-3; 12 nucleotides line up with TRBD2. Germline values: CDR1 DFQATT, CDR2 SNEGSKA (reference sequence). V was pared by 6 bases and J by 3 bases, with 1 base of the junction left unmatched. The CDR3 spans 13 residues. In DNA, the CDR3 is TGCAGTGCCGGACTAGCGGGGACAGATACGCAGTATTTT. This translates into CSAGLAGTDTQYF.

The sample holds many counts of this clonotype. V and J are TRBV25-1 and TRBJ2-2, with D possibly being TRBD1 (6 bases). V lost 3 bases, J lost 5 bases, and 10 bases lay in between. This CDR3 is built from 14 residues. CDR1 and CDR2 from the germline V gene are MGHDK and SYGVNS. DNA of the CDR3: TGTGCCAGCAGTGATCCAACAGGGACCGGGGAGCTGTTTTTT. Residues: CASSDPTGTGELFF.

About this clonotype itself: The junction departs from the called germline gene at one end, perhaps through a read error. The V call is TRBV24-1, the J call TRBJ2-1, with 8 positions matching TRBD1. The assigned J gene may be wrong: the sequence end matches TRBJ2-7 better. The CDR3 consists of 16 residues. Germline V gene lookup returns CDR1 KGHDR and CDR2 SFDVKD. The DNA for the CDR3 is TGTGCCAGCAGTGTCCCCAAGACAGGGGACGGACATGAGCAGTACTTC. This translates into CASSVPKTGDGHEQYF.

There are many counts of this clonotype. V usage is TRBV2 and J usage is TRBJ2-3, with 7 nucleotides matching TRBD2. This CDR3 has 14 residues. The germline gives CDR1 SNHLY, CDR2 FYNNEI. The ends lost 7 bases at V and 0 bases at J; junction bases unmatched: 4. CDR3: CASILAVSTDTQYF. As DNA, the CDR3 is TGTGCCAGCATTCTAGCGGTGAGCACAGATACGCAGTATTTT.

This clonotype was found a few times. The chain combines TRBV6-2 or TRBV6-3 with TRBJ2-3; 10 bases line up with TRBD2. Trimming took 4 bases from V and 4 from J; bases not matched to a gene: 11. This CDR3 region has 17 residues. Per the germline V gene, CDR1 is MNHEY and CDR2 is SVGEGT. CDR3 sequence: CASSWMFPSGGADTQYF. CDR3 coding DNA: TGTGCCAGCAGTTGGATGTTTCCTAGCGGGGGTGCAGATACGCAGTATTTT.

This clonotype was seen many times. The V gene is TRBV7-9, the J gene TRBJ1-1; D is ambiguous. V shed 4 bases and J shed 0 bases, with 15 bases lying between them. Looked up from germline, CDR1 is SEHNR and CDR2 is FQNEAQ (reference sequence). This CDR3 contains 16 residues. The CDR3 region is CASSSTSGRLNTEAFF. The CDR3 region has the DNA TGTGCCAGCAGCTCGACTTCTGGCAGACTGAACACTGAAGCTTTCTTT.

This clonotype was seen repeatedly, ten times or more. The chain links TRBV7-9 to TRBJ1-1; D is unclear. The CDR3 loop spans 13 amino acids. The V end was cut by 4 bases, the J end by 4 bases, with 10 bases between. Germline values: CDR1 SEHNR, CDR2 FQNEAQ (reference sequence). As DNA, the CDR3 is TGTGCCAGCAGCTCTATTGAAGGCACTGAAGCTTTCTTT. Translation gives CASSSIEGTEAFF.

As regards this clonotype: A much larger clonotype is one base distant, so this may be a read error. The rearrangement joins TRBV7-2 to TRBJ2-5; the D gene is possibly TRBD1 (6 bases). The V gene lost 5 bases and the J gene lost 5 bases, with 18 bases spanning the gap. Germline CDR1 SGHTA, CDR2 FQGNSA. This CDR3 is 15 amino acids long. DNA for the CDR3: TGTGCCAGCAGCGAAACCGAACAGGGTTACGAGACCCAGTACTTC. Translated: CASSETEQGYETQYF. Looking up the rest from reference TRBV7-2 and TRBJ2-5 gives the full variable domain: GAGVSQSPSNKVTEKGKDVELRCDPISGHTALYWYRQSLGQGLEFLIYFQGNSAPDKSGLPSDRFSAERTGGSVSTLTIQRTQQEDSAVYLCASSETEQGYETQYFGPGTRLLVL.

The chain has TRBV3-1 and TRBJ2-7; TRBD1 agrees at 8 bases. Germline V lookup: CDR1 LGHDT, CDR2 YNNKEL (reference sequence). CDR3 size: 12 residues. V shed 5 bases and J 5 bases; nucleotides not matched to a gene: 2. The CDR3 coding sequence is TGTGCCAGCAGCACGGACAGGGACGAGCAGTACTTC. Translating gives CASSTDRDEQYF.

This clonotype is a singleton in its sample. The chain employs TRBV27 and TRBJ2-7, with 10 bases fitting TRBD2. V lost 6 bases, J lost 0 bases, and 8 bases stayed unmatched. The CDR3 extends over 16 amino acids. CDR1 is MNHEY and CDR2 is SMNVEV in the germline V gene (reference sequence). The CDR3 is CASSDTSGAISYEQYF. The CDR3 nucleotides read TGTGCCAGCAGCGATACTAGCGGGGCAATCTCCTACGAGCAGTACTTC.

CDR3 in amino acids: CSVEGLAVITSTDTQYF. The DNA of the CDR3 is TGCAGCGTTGAAGGACTAGCGGTTATCACTAGCACAGATACGCAGTATTTT. This chain uses TRBV29-1 with TRBJ2-3, with 9 bases aligning to TRBD2. CDR3 length equals 17 residues. Germline V gene sequence: CDR1 SQVTM, CDR2 ANQGSEA. Germline trimming cut 1 base from V and 0 bases from J; bases unmatched to any gene: 8.